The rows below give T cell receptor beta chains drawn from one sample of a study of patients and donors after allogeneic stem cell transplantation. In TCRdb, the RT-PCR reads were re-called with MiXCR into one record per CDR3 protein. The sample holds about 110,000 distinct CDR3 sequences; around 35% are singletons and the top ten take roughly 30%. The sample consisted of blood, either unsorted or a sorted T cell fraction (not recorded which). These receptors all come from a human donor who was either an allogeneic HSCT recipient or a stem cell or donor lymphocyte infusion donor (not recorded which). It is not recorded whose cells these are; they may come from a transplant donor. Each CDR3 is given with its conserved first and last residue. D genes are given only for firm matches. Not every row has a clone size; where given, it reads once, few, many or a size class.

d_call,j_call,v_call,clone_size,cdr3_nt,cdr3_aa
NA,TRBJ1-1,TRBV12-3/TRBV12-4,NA,TGTGCCAGCAGTTATTATACGTTCGACGGCACGGAAGCTTTCTTT,CASSYYTFDGTEAFF
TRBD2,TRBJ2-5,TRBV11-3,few,TGTGCCAGCAGCCTCGGGGAGGGAGGAGAGACCCAGTACTTC,CASSLGEGGETQYF
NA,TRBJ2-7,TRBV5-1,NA,TGCGCCAGCAGCAGGCAGAGTCTCTACGAGCAGTACTTC,CASSRQSLYEQYF
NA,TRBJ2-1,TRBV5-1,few,TGCGCCAGCACCCAGCCGGACAGCTACAATGAGCAGTTCTTC,CASTQPDSYNEQFF
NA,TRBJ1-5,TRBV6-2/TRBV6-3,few,TGTGCCAGCAGTTACAGGTCTTTGGGACAGCCCCAGCATTTT,CASSYRSLGQPQHF
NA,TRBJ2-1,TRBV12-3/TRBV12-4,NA,TGTGCCAGCAGTAGTTTAGAAAGGGGCTACAATGAGCAGTTCTTC,CASSSLERGYNEQFF
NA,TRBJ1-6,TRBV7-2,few,TGTGCCAGCAAGGAGGGCGGGACTAATTCACCCCTCCACTTT,CASKEGGTNSPLHF
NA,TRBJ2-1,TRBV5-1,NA,TGCGCCAGCAGCTTTGTCCTAGCGACGTACAATGAGCAGTTCTTC,CASSFVLATYNEQFF
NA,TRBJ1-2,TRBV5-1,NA,TGCGCCAGCAGCTTAGATGGATCGGTTGCTGACAGTTCTAACTATGGCTACACCTTC,CASSLDGSVADSSNYGYTF
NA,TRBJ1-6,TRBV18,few,TGTGCCAGCTCCCTCGACGGGAATTCACCCCTCCACTTT,CASSLDGNSPLHF
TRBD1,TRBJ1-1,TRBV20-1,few,TGCAGTGCTAGGGGGACAGGGGGGAACGAAGCTTTCTTT,CSARGTGGNEAFF
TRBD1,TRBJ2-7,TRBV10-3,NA,TGTGCCATCAACCCGGACAGGGAAGCTTACGAGCAGTACTTC,CAINPDREAYEQYF
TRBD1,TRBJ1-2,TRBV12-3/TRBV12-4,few,TGTGCCAGCAGCTCGGACAGGCGCTATGGCTACACCTTC,CASSSDRRYGYTF
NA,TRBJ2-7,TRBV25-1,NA,TGTGCCAGCAGGGATAATGCGCACTACGAGCAGTACTTC,CASRDNAHYEQYF
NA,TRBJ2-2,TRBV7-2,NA,TGTGCCAGCAGCTTAGCGGTCGTGCTCACCGGGGAGCTGTTTTTT,CASSLAVVLTGELFF
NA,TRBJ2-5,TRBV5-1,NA,TGCGCCAGCACGCCGGGCCCCTGGGAGGAGACCCAGTACTTC,CASTPGPWEETQYF
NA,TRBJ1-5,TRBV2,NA,TGTGCCAGCAGAGACCGGGACGGCTATAGCAATCAGCCCCAGCATTTT,CASRDRDGYSNQPQHF
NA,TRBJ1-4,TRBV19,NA,TGTGCCAGTACCCCCCTTCAGGGTGAAAAACTGTTTTTT,CASTPLQGEKLFF
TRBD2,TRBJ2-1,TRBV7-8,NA,TGTGCCAGCAGCACCTCTAGCGGGAGCGTAAATGAGCAGTTCTTC,CASSTSSGSVNEQFF
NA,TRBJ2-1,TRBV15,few,TGTGCCACCAGCAGATACCCAGACCCGAACCACAATGAGCAGTTCTTC,CATSRYPDPNHNEQFF
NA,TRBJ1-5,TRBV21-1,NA,TGTGCCAGCAGCATAAAGAGTAAGGGGGGGACAGTCCGCCAGCCCCAGCATTTT,CASSIKSKGGTVRQPQHF
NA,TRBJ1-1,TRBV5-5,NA,TGTGCCAGCAGCTTTAGGGGGTATACTGAAGCTTTCTTT,CASSFRGYTEAFF
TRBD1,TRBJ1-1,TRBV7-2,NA,TGTGCCAGCAGCTTAGCGAACAGGGGGGGAGGAACTGAAGCTTTCTTT,CASSLANRGGGTEAFF
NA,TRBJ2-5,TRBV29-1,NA,TGCAGCGTTGAAGGAGGACAGAGGGAAGAGACCCAGTACTTC,CSVEGGQREETQYF
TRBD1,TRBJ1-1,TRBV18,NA,TGTGCCAGCTCTCAGGGGGGGCGTGAAGCTTTCTTT,CASSQGGREAFF
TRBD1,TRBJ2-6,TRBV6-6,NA,TGTGCCAGCATGGACAGGGTGACTGGGGCCAACGTCCTGACTTTC,CASMDRVTGANVLTF
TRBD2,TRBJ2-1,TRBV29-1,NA,TGCAGCGTGGCCCCCGTACTAGCGGGACAGTTCTTC,CSVAPVLAGQFF
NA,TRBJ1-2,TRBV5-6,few,TGTGCCAGCAGCTTCCGGGACATCTACTATGGCTACACCTTC,CASSFRDIYYGYTF
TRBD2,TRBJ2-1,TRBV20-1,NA,TGCAGTGCTAGGACTAGCGGGAGCTACAATGAGCAGTTCTTC,CSARTSGSYNEQFF
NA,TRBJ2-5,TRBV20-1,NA,TGCAGTGCTAGCAGGCCAGCGGCGGGAGAGACCCAGTACTTC,CSASRPAAGETQYF
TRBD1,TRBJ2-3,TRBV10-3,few,TGTGCCATCAGCGTCCGGGACAGGTCGGCAGATACGCAGTATTTT,CAISVRDRSADTQYF
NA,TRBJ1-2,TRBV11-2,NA,TGTGCCAGCAGCTTAGGGGCCGGGGACGGCTACACCTTC,CASSLGAGDGYTF
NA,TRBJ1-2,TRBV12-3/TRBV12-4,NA,TGTGCCAGCAGTTTACCACCCGGGCACTATGGCTACTCCTTC,CASSLPPGHYGYSF
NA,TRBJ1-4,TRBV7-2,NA,TGTGCCAGCAGCTTTTCAGGAGAAAAACTGTTTTTT,CASSFSGEKLFF
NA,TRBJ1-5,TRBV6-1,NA,TGTGCCAGCAACACGGGCCCTGATAGCAATCAGCCCCAGCATTTT,CASNTGPDSNQPQHF
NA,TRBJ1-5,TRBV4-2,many,TGTGCCAGCAGCCAAGTGGCAAATCTTCAGCCCCAGCATTTT,CASSQVANLQPQHF
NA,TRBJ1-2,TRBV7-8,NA,TGTGCCAGCAGCTTAGGTTTTGGCTACACCTTC,CASSLGFGYTF
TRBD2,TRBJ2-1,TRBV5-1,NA,TGCGCCAGCAGCCCCGCCCCTAGCGGGAGCAATGAGCAGTTCTTC,CASSPAPSGSNEQFF
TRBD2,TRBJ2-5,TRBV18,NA,TGTGCCAGCTCACGGGGACTAGCGGGAGCAGAGACCCAGTACTTC,CASSRGLAGAETQYF
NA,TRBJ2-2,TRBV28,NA,TGTGCCAGCAGTTTAGTCGGGTCCACCGGGGAGCTGTTTTTT,CASSLVGSTGELFF
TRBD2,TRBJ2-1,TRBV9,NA,TGTGCCAGCAGCGTAGCGCCGGGAGCGGGGATGAATGAGCAGTTCTTC,CASSVAPGAGMNEQFF
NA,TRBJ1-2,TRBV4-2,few,TGTGCCAGCAGCCCTACCCAGGGGAGATATCGTAGTGACTATGGCTACACCTTC,CASSPTQGRYRSDYGYTF
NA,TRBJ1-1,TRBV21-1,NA,TGTGCCAGCAGCAAACGTGGTACCACTGAAGCTTTCTTT,CASSKRGTTEAFF
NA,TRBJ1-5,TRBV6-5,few,TGTGCCAGCAGCCCTTCCCATCGGGCATATAGCAATCAGCCCCAGCATTTT,CASSPSHRAYSNQPQHF
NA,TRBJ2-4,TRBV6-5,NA,TGTGCCAGCACTTCATCCGTCTACCTAGCCAAAAACATTCAGTACTTC,CASTSSVYLAKNIQYF